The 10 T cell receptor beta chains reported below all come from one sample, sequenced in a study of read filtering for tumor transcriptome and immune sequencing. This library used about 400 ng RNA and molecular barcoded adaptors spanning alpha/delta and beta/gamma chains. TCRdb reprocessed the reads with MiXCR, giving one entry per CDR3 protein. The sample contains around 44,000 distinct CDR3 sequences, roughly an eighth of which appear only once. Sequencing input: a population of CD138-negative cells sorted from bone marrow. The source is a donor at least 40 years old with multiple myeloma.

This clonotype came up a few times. The CDR3 spells CASSYLAGVGEAFF. CDR3 in DNA: TGTGCCAGCAGTTACTTAGCAGGGGTCGGGGAAGCTTTCTTT. The rearrangement joins TRBV6-6 to TRBJ1-1; possible D gene TRBD1, 6 bases. Germline loops: CDR1 MNHNY, CDR2 SVGAGI (reference sequence). Trimming removed 1 base from V and 8 bases from J, with 14 bases in between. The CDR3 has 14 amino acids.

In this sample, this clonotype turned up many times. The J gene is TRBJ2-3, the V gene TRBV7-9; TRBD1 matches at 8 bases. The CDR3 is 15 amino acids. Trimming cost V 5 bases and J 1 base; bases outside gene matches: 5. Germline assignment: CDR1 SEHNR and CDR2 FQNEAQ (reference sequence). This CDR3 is CASSVGQGGTDTQYF. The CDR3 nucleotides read TGTGCCAGCAGCGTCGGACAGGGAGGCACAGATACGCAGTATTTT.

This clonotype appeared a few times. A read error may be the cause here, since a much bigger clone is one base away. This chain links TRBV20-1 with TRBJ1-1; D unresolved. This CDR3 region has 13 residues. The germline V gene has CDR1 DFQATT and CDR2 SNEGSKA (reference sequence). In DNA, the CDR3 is TGCGGTGCGAGACGAGATCTAAACACTGAAGCTTTCTTT. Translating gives CGARRDLNTEAFF.

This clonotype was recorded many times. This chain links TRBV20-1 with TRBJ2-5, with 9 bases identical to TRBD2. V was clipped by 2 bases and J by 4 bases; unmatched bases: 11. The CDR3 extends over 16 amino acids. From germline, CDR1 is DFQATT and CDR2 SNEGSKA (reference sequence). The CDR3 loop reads CSARSLAGEIRETQYF. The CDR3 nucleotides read TGCAGTGCTAGATCCTTAGCGGGAGAAATAAGAGAGACCCAGTACTTC.

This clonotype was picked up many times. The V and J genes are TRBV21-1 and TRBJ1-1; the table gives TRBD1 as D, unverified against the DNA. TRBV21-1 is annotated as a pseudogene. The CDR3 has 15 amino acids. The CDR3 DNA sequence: TGTGCCAGCAGCCCCGGGACATATCATAGGACTGAAGCTTTCTTT. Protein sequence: CASSPGTYHRTEAFF.

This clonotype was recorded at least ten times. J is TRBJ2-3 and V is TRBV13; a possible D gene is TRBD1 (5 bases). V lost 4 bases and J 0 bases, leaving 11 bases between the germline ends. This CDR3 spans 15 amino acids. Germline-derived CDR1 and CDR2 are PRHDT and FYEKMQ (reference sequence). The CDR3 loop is CASSSTVTSTDTQYF. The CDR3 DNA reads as TGTGCCAGCAGCTCGACAGTCACTAGCACAGATACGCAGTATTTT.

The CDR3 spells CASSRGLAGWMNEQFF. CDR3 nucleotides: TGCGCCAGCAGCAGGGGACTAGCGGGATGGATGAATGAGCAGTTCTTC. The genes are TRBV5-1 and TRBJ2-1; 13 bases agree with TRBD2. J lost 7 bases, V lost 4 bases, and 8 bases had no gene match. The V gene's germline CDR1 is SGHRS and CDR2 YFSETQ. The CDR3 contains 16 residues.

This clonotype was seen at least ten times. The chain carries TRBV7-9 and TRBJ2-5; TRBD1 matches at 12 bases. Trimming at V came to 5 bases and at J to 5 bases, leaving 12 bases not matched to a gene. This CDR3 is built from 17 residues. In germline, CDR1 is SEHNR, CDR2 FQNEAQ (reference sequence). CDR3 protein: CASSAPRGTGGMETQYF. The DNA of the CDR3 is TGTGCCAGCAGCGCACCCCGTGGGACAGGGGGCATGGAGACCCAGTACTTC.

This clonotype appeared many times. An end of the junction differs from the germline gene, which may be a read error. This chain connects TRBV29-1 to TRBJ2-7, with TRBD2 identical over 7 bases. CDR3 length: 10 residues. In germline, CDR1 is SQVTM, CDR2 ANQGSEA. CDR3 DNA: TGCGGCGTGGGGGGGGACGAGCAGTACTTC. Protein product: CGVGGDEQYF.

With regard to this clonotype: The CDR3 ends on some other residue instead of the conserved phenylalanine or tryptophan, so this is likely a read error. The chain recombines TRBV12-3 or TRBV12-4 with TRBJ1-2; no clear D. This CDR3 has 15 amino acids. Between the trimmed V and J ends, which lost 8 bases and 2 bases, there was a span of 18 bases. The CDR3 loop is CASSKEPGDNYGYTL. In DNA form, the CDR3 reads TGTGCCAGCTCTAAAGAGCCGGGAGACAACTATGGCTACACCTTA.